Below, 18 T cell receptor beta chains from the same sample are listed, as sequenced in a study of molecular identifiers for immune sequencing clone quantification. Each CDR3 protein is one row after TCRdb ran MiXCR on the PCR reads. The table has nearly 650,000 distinct CDR3 sequences, about 25% seen once. Sequenced material: naive CD8+ T cells from blood, with Jurkat cell RNA spiked in. The subset denotes: FACS-sorted CD8+CD4-CCR7+CD45RA+ naive T cells. The receptor source for this set is a human donor in good health. Some libraries in this study had Jurkat cell RNA spiked in.

A remark on this clonotype: A much larger clone lies one base from this, so it may be a read error. The V gene is TRBV20-1, the J gene TRBJ2-7; 8 nucleotides align to TRBD2. The germline V gene encodes CDR1 DFQATT and CDR2 SNEGSKA (reference sequence). There are 15 residues in the CDR3. The CDR3 nucleotides are TGCAGTACTAGAGATCATCGAGCGGGAGTAGACGAGCAGTACTTC. Protein sequence: CSTRDHRAGVDEQYF.

This clonotype was detected many times. The chain carries TRBV19 and TRBJ2-7, with 9 bases that match TRBD2. Losses at the gene ends were 5 bases for V and 2 bases for J; bases not matched to a gene: 4. The CDR3 covers 14 residues. Germline-derived CDR1 and CDR2 are LNHDA and SQIVND (reference sequence). The CDR3 spells CASSATSGAYEQYF. Written as DNA, the CDR3 is TGTGCCAGTAGTGCGACTAGCGGTGCCTACGAGCAGTACTTC.

This clonotype was counted a few times. The J gene is TRBJ2-5, the V gene TRBV20-1; 12 bases line up with TRBD2. Unmatched junction bases numbered 3, after V lost 3 bases and J lost 4 bases. Germline V gene lookup returns CDR1 DFQATT and CDR2 SNEGSKA (reference sequence). The CDR3 extends over 14 amino acids. This chain's CDR3 is CSARTSGSIETQYF. CDR3 in DNA: TGCAGTGCTAGGACTAGCGGGAGTATAGAGACCCAGTACTTC.

Worth noting for this clonotype: At one boundary the junction diverges from the germline segment, which might be a read error. This chain connects TRBV19 to TRBJ2-4; TRBD2 agrees at 10 bases. CDR1 is LNHDA and CDR2 is SQIVND in the germline V gene (reference sequence). CDR3 length: 12 amino acids. CDR3 bases: TGTGCCAGTAGTATGGGACTAGCGCTCTTTAGCTTC. This translates into CASSMGLALFSF.

This clonotype has more than one count but fewer than ten. V is TRBV6-5 and J is TRBJ1-1; TRBD1 aligns across 8 bases. The CDR3 sequence is 16 residues long. The germline CDR1 and CDR2 sequences are MNHEY and SVGAGI. Unmatched junction bases numbered 11, after V lost 7 bases and J lost 1 base. In DNA, the CDR3 is TGTGCCAGCATCGCAACCTGGACAGGGACGAACACTGAAGCTTTCTTT. It translates to CASIATWTGTNTEAFF.

This clonotype has a handful of counts. This chain joins TRBV6-6 and TRBJ1-5; D is possibly TRBD1 (5 bases). The CDR3 is 11 amino acids. The V and J ends lost 8 bases and 13 bases respectively, with 15 bases between them. The germline V gene encodes CDR1 MNHNY and CDR2 SVGAGI (reference sequence). CDR3 sequence: CASSHQGPQHF. The DNA for the CDR3 is TGTGCCAGCTCTCACCAGGGCCCACAGCATTTT.

This clonotype occurred a few times. The chain links TRBV7-6 to TRBJ1-3; 7 nucleotides match TRBD1. The CDR3 loop spans 17 amino acids. The trim removed 1 base at V and 3 bases at J, leaving 9 bases unmatched. Germline V CDR1 and CDR2: SGHVS, FNYEAQ. Here the CDR3 DNA reads TGTGCCAGCAGCTTAGACGAGAAGGGGGCGGATGGAAACACCATATATTTT. This encodes CASSLDEKGADGNTIYF.

As concerns this clonotype: A much more abundant neighbour one base away suggests this may be a read error. The rearrangement links TRBV29-1 to TRBJ2-7; tentative D call: TRBD2 (5 bases). This CDR3 contains 13 residues. Germline V gene sequence: CDR1 SQVTM, CDR2 ANQGSEA. With 7 bases removed from V and 1 base from J, the gap between germline ends came to 14 bases. The CDR3: CSDQAGGSYEQYF. The CDR3 coding sequence is TGCAGCGACCAGGCCGGCGGGTCCTACGAGCAGTACTTC.

This clonotype was seen once. Sequence at one end of the junction differs from germline and may be a read error. This chain joins TRBV30 and TRBJ2-3; D gene ambiguous. Germline CDR1 reads GTSNPN; CDR2 reads SVGIG (reference sequence). The CDR3 is made up of 14 amino acids. CDR3 nucleotides: TGTGCCTGGAGTGTAAGGGTGACCACAGCTACGCAGTATTTT. It translates to CAWSVRVTTATQYF. Full variable domain (rest looked up from reference TRBV30 and TRBJ2-3): SQTIHQWPATLVQPVGSPLSLECTVEGTSNPNLYWYRQAAGRGLQLLFYSVGIGQISSEVPQNLSASRPQDRQFILSSKKLLLSDSGFYLCAWSVRVTTATQYFGPGTRLTVL.

Notes on this clonotype: One junction end does not reproduce the germline sequence, and a read error may be involved. The chain joins TRBV4-1 to TRBJ2-2; 8 bases fit TRBD2. The CDR3 has 16 residues. Germline values: CDR1 MGHRA, CDR2 YSYEKL. The CDR3 region is CARSPEIGLAAGELFF. CDR3 bases: TGCGCCCGCAGCCCTGAAATTGGACTAGCAGCGGGGGAGCTGTTTTTT.

About this clonotype itself: Given a much more abundant clone one base away, this may be a read error. The CDR3 carries no conserved terminal phenylalanine or tryptophan, so it likely arises from a read error. The rearrangement uses TRBV2 and TRBJ2-1; TRBD2 might be the D (5 bases). Germline values: CDR1 SNHLY, CDR2 FYNNEI. V was clipped by 6 bases and J by 0 bases, with 9 bases between them. The CDR3 is 14 residues long. DNA of the CDR3: TGTGCCAGCAGCCCGGGAAGCTCCTACAATGAGCAGTTCCTC. It specifies CASSPGSSYNEQFL.

This clonotype was detected many times. The chain employs TRBV14 and TRBJ2-7; TRBD1 agrees at 8 bases. The CDR3 contains 15 residues. Per germline, CDR1 SGHDN and CDR2 FVKESK. The V and J ends lost 2 bases and 1 base, in that order; junction bases with no gene match: 4. CDR3 DNA sequence: TGTGCCAGCAGCCAATGGACAGGGCCATCCTACGAGCAGTACTTC. Translating gives CASSQWTGPSYEQYF.

In regard to this clonotype: One end of the junction is discordant with germline, which a read error may explain. The rearrangement uses TRBV7-2 and TRBJ2-1; 16 nucleotides agree with TRBD2. In germline, CDR1 is SGHTA, CDR2 FQGNSA. This CDR3 has 15 amino acids. The CDR3 spells CAGSQGLAGGNAQFF. The CDR3 DNA sequence: TGTGCCGGCAGCCAGGGACTAGCGGGGGGGAATGCGCAGTTCTTC.

Many counts were recorded for this clonotype. The chain employs TRBV28 and TRBJ2-7; D is unclear. The CDR3 loop spans 12 amino acids. The germline V gene has CDR1 MDHEN and CDR2 SYDVKM. V lost 2 bases, J lost 3 bases, and 5 bases lay in between. In DNA, the CDR3 is TGTGCCAGCAGTTTAGGGTACTACGAGCAGTACTTC. It specifies CASSLGYYEQYF.

There are many counts of this clonotype. This rearrangement joins TRBV12-3 or TRBV12-4 to TRBJ2-3, with 9 bases fitting TRBD2. The CDR3 sequence is 13 residues long. With 9 bases clipped from V and 3 bases from J, the junction kept 4 bases outside the gene matches. In nucleotides, the CDR3 is TGTGCCAGTAGCGGGAGTGTGACAGATACGCAGTATTTT. Its protein product is CASSGSVTDTQYF.

This clonotype has a count of ten or more. CDR3 DNA: TGTGCCAGCAGCCTGGAAAACGAGGCAGGGGGCACAGATACGCAGTATTTT. It encodes CASSLENEAGGTDTQYF. The rearrangement joins TRBV13 to TRBJ2-3, with D possibly TRBD1 on 6 matching bases. The V gene's germline CDR1 is PRHDT and CDR2 FYEKMQ (reference sequence). Trimming shortened V by 5 bases and J by 1 base, and 19 bases separated the two germline ends. The CDR3 runs 17 residues.

The chain is built from TRBV7-3 and TRBJ2-5; D is perhaps TRBD1 (6 bases). The CDR3 has 15 amino acids. Germline CDR1 SGHTA, CDR2 FQGTGA. Trimming took 2 bases from V and 5 from J, leaving 15 bases between them. This CDR3 reads CASSLVGGGWETQYF. The CDR3 DNA reads as TGTGCCAGCAGCTTAGTGGGTGGGGGCTGGGAGACCCAGTACTTC.

This clonotype was seen repeatedly, ten times or more. The rearrangement links TRBV6-6 to TRBJ1-1, with D uncertain. Trimming left V 4 bases short and J 7 bases short, with 10 bases between. The V gene's germline CDR1 is MNHNY and CDR2 SVGAGI (reference sequence). The CDR3 spans 12 residues. DNA for the CDR3: TGTGCCAGCAGTTGGACGGCCGATGAAGCTTTCTTT. Its translation is CASSWTADEAFF.